This TCR beta chain was documented in a study of blood T cell repertoires in COVID-19. At the level of the study: Material from acute and convalescent COVID-19 was sourced from the United States, Italy and Spain.

V dropped 4 bases and J dropped 8; count of bases not matched to a gene: 3. In germline, CDR1 is LGHDT, CDR2 YNNKEL (reference sequence). This CDR3 has 14 amino acids. Some clones are missing from TCRdb's copy, which holds only in-frame ones; the method was immunoSEQ multiplex PCR. The sample has roughly 120,000 clones; just under 90% are singletons. Material: peripheral blood. This chain joins TRBV3-1 (or the pseudogene TRBV3-2) and TRBJ1-6; 9 nucleotides line up with TRBD1. This TCR was recovered from a woman aged 45-65 years with acute or convalescent COVID-19. CDR3 sequence: CASSRDREDSPLHF. In nucleotides, the CDR3 is TGTGCCAGCAGCCGGGACAGGGAGGATTCACCCCTCCACTTT.